These 12 T cell receptor beta chains share one sample of origin, sequenced in a study of OX40 agonist ivuxolimab in advanced cancers. Clones were sequenced by immunoSEQ multiplex PCR, and TCRdb holds only the in-frame ones, with some missing. Of 100,000 or so clones in the sample, more than 90% were seen once. Sequencing used CD4+ or CD8+ T cells sorted from blood, obtained in a trial of the OX40 agonist ivuxolimab. The origin of the receptors is an adult with an advanced solid tumor such as melanoma, head and neck, liver or kidney cancer.

The chain joins TRBV6-1 to TRBJ2-1; D assignment may be TRBD1 or TRBD2 (5 bases each). Germline loops: CDR1 MNHNS, CDR2 SASEGT. V lost 7 bases and J lost 6, with 19 bases in between. The CDR3 runs 15 residues. The CDR3 region has the DNA TGTGCCAGCACCAATAAACTGGGACGCCTCAATGAGCAGTTCTTC. As protein: CASTNKLGRLNEQFF.

This chain uses TRBV5-4 with TRBJ2-7, with 9 bases aligning to TRBD1. Trimming took 4 bases from V and 5 from J; bases not matched to a gene: 4. Germline V gene lookup returns CDR1 SGHNT and CDR2 YYREEE (reference sequence). The CDR3 contains 13 residues. The CDR3 loop is CASSAGQGDEQYF. In nucleotides, the CDR3 is TGTGCCAGCAGCGCGGGACAGGGAGACGAGCAGTACTTC.

The V gene is TRBV9, the J gene TRBJ2-2, with no clear D. V was pared by 4 bases and J by 6 bases, with 10 bases between. From germline, CDR1 is SGDLS and CDR2 YYNGEE. The CDR3 runs 13 residues. The CDR3 loop is CASSPIASGELFF. CDR3 nucleotides: TGTGCCAGCAGCCCAATAGCTTCCGGGGAGCTGTTTTTT.

The rearrangement joins TRBV13 to TRBJ2-3; 11 nucleotides align to TRBD2. Trimming at V came to 4 bases and at J to 4 bases, leaving 13 bases not matched to a gene. Germline V lookup: CDR1 PRHDT, CDR2 FYEKMQ (reference sequence). CDR3 length equals 18 residues. Written as DNA, the CDR3 is TGTGCCAGCAGCTCCCAAACTAGCGGGGGACTCGGGGCAGATACGCAGTATTTT. Translation gives CASSSQTSGGLGADTQYF.

The CDR3 DNA reads as TGTGCCAGCAGCTCCAGGGGCTCAGGGACAGATACGCAGTATTTT. Protein: CASSSRGSGTDTQYF. This chain connects TRBV5-6 to TRBJ2-3; D is perhaps TRBD1 (6 bases). The CDR3 contains 15 residues. The V gene's germline CDR1 is SGHDT and CDR2 YYEEEE. The V end was cut by 3 bases, the J end by 3 bases, with 14 bases between.

This clone was counted a few times. The chain joins TRBV28 to TRBJ2-2; no clear D gene. Germline V gene sequence: CDR1 MDHEN, CDR2 SYDVKM. This CDR3 is built from 13 residues. V was shortened by 6 bases and J by 4 bases, with 9 bases between the two germline ends. The CDR3 loop reads CASRARSTGELFF. The CDR3 nucleotides read TGTGCCAGCAGAGCAAGGAGCACCGGGGAGCTGTTTTTT.

The chain recombines TRBV7-2 with TRBJ1-5, with D unclear. The CDR3 is made up of 16 amino acids. Germline lookup yields CDR1 SGHTA and CDR2 FQGNSA. V was clipped by 3 bases and J by 10 bases, with 22 bases between them. CDR3 sequence (DNA): TGTGCCAGCAGCTTTCTTAAAGACACCGGAGACGAACCCCAGCATTTT. It translates to CASSFLKDTGDEPQHF.

The CDR3 spells CASSLGPSWEQYF. The CDR3 DNA sequence: TGTGCCAGCAGCTTGGGCCCTTCTTGGGAGCAGTACTTC. The rearrangement joins TRBV5-4 to TRBJ2-7; D is unresolved. The ends were cut back, 0 bases at V and 7 bases at J, with 11 bases in the middle. CDR1 is SGHNT and CDR2 is YYREEE in the germline V gene (reference sequence). The CDR3 is 13 residues long. Combining the CDR3 with reference TRBV5-4 and TRBJ2-7 gives the whole variable domain ETGVTQSPTHLIKTRGQQVTLRCSSQSGHNTVSWYQQALGQGPQFIFQYYREEENGRGNFPPRFSGLQFPNYSSELNVNALELDDSALYLCASSLGPSWEQYFGPGTRLTVT.

V and J are TRBV11-2 and TRBJ2-7; TRBD2 might be the D (5 bases). Germline V gene data show CDR1 as SGHAT and CDR2 as FQNNGV. V was cut by 4 bases and J by 4 bases, with 17 bases left in between. This CDR3 is built from 15 residues. CDR3 coding DNA: TGTGCCAGCAGCTATGCTAGCCGTGAAGTATACGAGCAGTACTTC. Translating gives CASSYASREVYEQYF.

V and J are TRBV4-1 and TRBJ1-5; D is undetermined. Germline V gene data show CDR1 as MGHRA and CDR2 as YSYEKL. V was trimmed by 1 base and J by 7 bases, leaving 11 bases between them. The CDR3 has 14 residues. Written as DNA, the CDR3 is TGCGCCAGCAGCCAAGTTGGGGTAAACCAGCCCCAGCATTTT. Encoded protein: CASSQVGVNQPQHF.

V usage is TRBV9 and J usage is TRBJ2-3; D may be TRBD1 or TRBD2 (5 bases each). V was clipped by 7 bases and J by 6 bases, with 21 bases between them. In germline, CDR1 is SGDLS, CDR2 YYNGEE. This CDR3 region has 15 residues. CDR3: CASGQEGSAGDTQYF. The CDR3 nucleotides are TGTGCCAGCGGGCAAGAGGGCTCAGCAGGGGATACGCAGTATTTT.

The chain is built from TRBV7-6 and TRBJ1-2; TRBD1 matches 7 bases. Germline loops: CDR1 SGHVS, CDR2 FNYEAQ. The CDR3 covers 16 residues. Germline trimming cut 2 bases from V and 2 bases from J; bases unmatched to any gene: 8. For the CDR3, the DNA is TGTGCCAGCAGCTTAACAGTTTCAGGGGGGAACTATGGCTACACCTTC. Amino acid sequence: CASSLTVSGGNYGYTF.